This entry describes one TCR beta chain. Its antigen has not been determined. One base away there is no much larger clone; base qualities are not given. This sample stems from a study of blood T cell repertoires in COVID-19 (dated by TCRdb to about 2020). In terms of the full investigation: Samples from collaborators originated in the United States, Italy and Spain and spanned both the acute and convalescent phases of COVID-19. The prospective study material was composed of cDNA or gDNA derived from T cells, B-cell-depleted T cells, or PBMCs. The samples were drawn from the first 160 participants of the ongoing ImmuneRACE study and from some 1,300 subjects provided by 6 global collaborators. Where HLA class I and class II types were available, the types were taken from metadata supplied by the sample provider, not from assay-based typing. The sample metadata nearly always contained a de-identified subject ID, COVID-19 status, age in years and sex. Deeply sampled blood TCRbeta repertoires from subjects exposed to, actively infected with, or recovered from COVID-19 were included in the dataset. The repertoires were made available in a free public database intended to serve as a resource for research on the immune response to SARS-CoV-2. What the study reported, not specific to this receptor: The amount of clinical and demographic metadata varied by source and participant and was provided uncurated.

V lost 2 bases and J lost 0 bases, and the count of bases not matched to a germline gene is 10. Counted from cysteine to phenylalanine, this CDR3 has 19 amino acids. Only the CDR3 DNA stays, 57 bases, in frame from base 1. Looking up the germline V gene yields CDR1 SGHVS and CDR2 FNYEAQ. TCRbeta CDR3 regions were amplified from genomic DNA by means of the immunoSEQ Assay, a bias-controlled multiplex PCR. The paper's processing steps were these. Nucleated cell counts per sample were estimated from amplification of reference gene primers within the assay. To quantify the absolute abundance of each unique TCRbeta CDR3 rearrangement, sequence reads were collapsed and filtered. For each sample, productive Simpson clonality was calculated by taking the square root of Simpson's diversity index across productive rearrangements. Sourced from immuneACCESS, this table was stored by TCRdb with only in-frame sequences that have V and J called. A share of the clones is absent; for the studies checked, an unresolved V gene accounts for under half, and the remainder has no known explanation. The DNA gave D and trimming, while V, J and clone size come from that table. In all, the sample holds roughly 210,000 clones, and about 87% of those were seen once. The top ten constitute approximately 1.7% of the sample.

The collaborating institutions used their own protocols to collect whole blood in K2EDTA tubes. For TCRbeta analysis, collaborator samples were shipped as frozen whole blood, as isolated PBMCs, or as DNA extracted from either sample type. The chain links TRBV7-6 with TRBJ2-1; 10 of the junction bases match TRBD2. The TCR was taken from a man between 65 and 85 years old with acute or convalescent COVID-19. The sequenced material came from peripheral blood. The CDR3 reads CASSLIAGLAGGSYNEQFF. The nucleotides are TGTGCCAGCAGCTTAATAGCAGGCTTAGCGGGAGGCTCCTACAATGAGCAGTTCTTC.